Presented here are 11 T cell receptor beta chains from one specimen sequenced in a study of tumor-infiltrating lymphocytes in primary liver carcinoma (dated by TCRdb to 2015 to 2018). Sequencing was carried out with an Illumina HiSeq 2500. TCRbeta-specific cDNA was reverse-transcribed from 500 ng total RNA using a constant-region primer and ProtoScript II reverse transcriptase. Construction of the TCRbeta libraries relied on three nested rounds of multiplex PCR, following a slightly modified ARM-PCR procedure. Each of the first two PCR rounds ran for around 11 cycles and used multiplex TRBV1-TRBV30 forward primers together with a Cbeta reverse primer. The raw public data were reprocessed by TCRdb itself: fastp quality trimming at Q25, MiXCR clonotype calling, in-frame beta chains only. Under each unique CDR3 protein, matching rows form one entry showing the most common genes and DNA. The sample profile shows some 180,000 distinct CDR3 sequences; about 60% of them were found once. Jointly, the top ten make up about 70% of the sample.

TRIzol reagent was used to extract blood RNA from unsorted whole blood, while the DNeasy Blood & Tissue kit provided the germline DNA. Sequencing was done on a sample of peripheral blood. The receptors come from a man aged 40-55 years with primary liver carcinoma and hepatitis B virus infection.

CDR3 amino acids: CASSYCGQDGYTF. CDR3 in DNA: TGTGCCAGCAGTTACTGTGGGCAGGATGGCTACACCTTC. The chain joins TRBV6-5 to TRBJ1-2; D is ambiguous. Germline V gene data show CDR1 as MNHEY and CDR2 as SVGAGI. Trimming pared 1 base from V and 6 bases from J, leaving 9 bases between. The CDR3 loop spans 13 amino acids.

Concerning this clonotype: Possible read error: a much larger clone is one base away. This CDR3 fails to terminate in the conserved phenylalanine or tryptophan, so it likely reflects a read error. CDR3 in amino acids: CSVEGGADTQYL. For the CDR3, the DNA is TGCAGCGTTGAAGGGGGTGCAGATACGCAGTATCTT. V is TRBV29-1 and J is TRBJ2-3; D is ambiguous. V lost 1 base, J lost 4 bases, and 6 bases lay in between. Germline V gene lookup returns CDR1 SQVTM and CDR2 ANQGSEA. CDR3 length equals 12 residues.

The J gene is TRBJ2-3, the V gene TRBV11-2; D unclear. The CDR3 covers 11 residues. Germline CDR1 reads SGHAT; CDR2 reads FQNNGV. The CDR3 region is CTCSHQDTQYF. The CDR3 bases are TGTACCTGCAGCCACCAAGATACGCAGTATTTT.

Worth noting for this clonotype: One end of the junction varies from germline; a read error may be responsible. CDR3 amino acids: CAISDSSGTSIDTQYF. The CDR3 DNA sequence: TGTGCCATCAGTGACTCCTCGGGCACTAGCATAGATACGCAGTATTTT. The chain employs TRBV10-3 and TRBJ2-3; D perhaps matches TRBD2 (6 bases). CDR1 is ENHRY and CDR2 is SYGVKD in the germline V gene. The CDR3 is 16 residues long.

A note on this clonotype: One end of the junction fails to match germline, which may point to a read error. The chain uses TRBV11-2 and TRBJ2-3; tentative D call: TRBD1 (5 bases). This CDR3 has 17 residues. Per the germline V gene, CDR1 is SGHAT and CDR2 is FQNNGV. The CDR3: CASSLVGRTSVTDTQYF. For the CDR3, the DNA is TGTGCCAGTAGCTTAGTTGGCAGGACAAGCGTCACAGATACGCAGTATTTT.

This clonotype was detected once. The chain links TRBV6-1 to TRBJ2-7; the match to TRBD1 covers 7 bases. The V segment lost 10 bases and the J segment 7 bases; nucleotides outside the gene matches: 13. Germline V CDR1 and CDR2: MNHNS, SASEGT. The CDR3 is 13 amino acids. CDR3 sequence (DNA): TGTGCCACGAATCGCAGGGGGACAGATGAGCAGTACTTC. It is translated as CATNRRGTDEQYF.

With respect to this clonotype: Being one base from a much bigger clone, this may be a read error. This rearrangement joins TRBV6-6 to TRBJ2-7; TRBD2 agrees at 7 bases. Germline CDR1 and CDR2: MNHNY and SVGAGI (reference sequence). The CDR3 runs 16 residues. The CDR3 is CVSSGGGGPSRYEQYF. For the CDR3, the DNA is TGTGTCAGCAGTGGGGGGGGAGGTCCCTCCCGATACGAGCAGTACTTC.

The chain carries TRBV7-9 and TRBJ1-4, with D possibly being TRBD1 (5 bases). There are 15 residues in the CDR3. Per germline, CDR1 SEHNR and CDR2 FQNEAQ (reference sequence). Deletions cut 5 bases from V and 7 bases from J, with 17 bases between. As DNA, the CDR3 is TGTGCCAGCAGCCCCACTCGTGACAGTATTGAAAAACTGTTTTTT. Protein: CASSPTRDSIEKLFF.

A single count supports this clonotype. At one end the junction does not follow the germline gene, possibly because of a read error. The genes are TRBV10-3 and TRBJ1-5, with 7 bases matching TRBD1. The length of the CDR3 is 13 residues. The germline V gene encodes CDR1 ENHRY and CDR2 SYGVKD. The CDR3 spells CTIKGAQNQPQHF. The CDR3 coding sequence is TGTACCATCAAGGGGGCCCAGAACCAGCCCCAGCATTTT.

The V and J genes are TRBV6-1 and TRBJ2-7; 8 bases fit TRBD2. CDR3 length: 14 amino acids. The V gene end was trimmed by 5 bases and the J gene end by 7 bases; junction bases not matched to a gene: 10. CDR1 and CDR2 from the germline V gene are MNHNS and SASEGT. The CDR3 DNA follows: TGTGCCAGCAGTCAGAGCGGGAGAGGGGATGAGCAGTACTTC. Encoded protein: CASSQSGRGDEQYF.

J is TRBJ2-7 and V is TRBV6-1, with D possibly TRBD2 on 6 matching bases. Germline V gene sequence: CDR1 MNHNS, CDR2 SASEGT. CDR3 size: 12 residues. V was clipped by 4 bases and J by 3 bases, with 7 bases between them. CDR3 sequence (DNA): TGTGCCAGCAGTGGCGGGATCTACGAGCAGTACTTC. This translates into CASSGGIYEQYF.